This T cell receptor (beta chain) was profiled in a study of OX40 agonist ivuxolimab in advanced cancers. Study overall: Of the participants, approximately 36% had some prior anti-PD-1, anti-PD-L1 or anti-CTLA-4 therapy, which was allowed. Study-level findings and limits: CD4+ and CD8+ blood T cells expanded clonally by week 6 at 0.1 to 3.0 mg/kg. No determination was made of the antigen specificity of the expanded peripheral T cells.

Profiled with immunoSEQ multiplex PCR; TCRdb holds only in-frame clones, not every one. The data show roughly 70,000 clones, 80% to 90% seen once. Details on this clone: Antigen: not known.

This CDR3 is 16 amino acids long. CDR1 and CDR2 (germline): SGHNT, YYREEE (reference sequence). Trimming left V 0 bases short and J 2 bases short, with 14 bases between. The material sequenced was CD4+ or CD8+ T cells sorted from blood, taken in a trial of the OX40 agonist ivuxolimab. The receptor comes from an adult with an advanced solid tumor such as melanoma, head and neck, liver or kidney cancer. V and J are TRBV5-4 and TRBJ2-5; D is possibly TRBD1 or TRBD2 (5 bases each). The CDR3 here is CASSLVVGRGQETQYF. The CDR3, as DNA: TGTGCCAGCAGCTTGGTAGTGGGACGAGGGCAAGAGACCCAGTACTTC.